This T cell receptor beta chain was retrieved from a study of prognosis after radiotherapy for stage I lung cancer. Template was genomic DNA; TCR beta CDR3 amplified in two multiplex PCR rounds. The use of primers specific to each TRBV and TRBJ gene characterized first-round PCR. The second PCR round used universal primers. TCRdb fed the multiplex PCR reads into MiXCR, producing one record per CDR3 protein. This sample carries around 30,000 distinct CDR3 sequences, 25% to 35% of them seen once, and the ten largest clones take around 30%. The CDR3 loop spans 15 amino acids. V was shortened by 4 bases and J by 5 bases, with 17 bases between the two germline ends. Germline CDR1 and CDR2: SGHTS and YDEGEE. Patients were all node-negative on CT and PET/CT, lacking prior chemotherapy, radiotherapy or other malignancies. This clonotype was seen many times.

Sequencing was performed on PBMCs, taken before or after stereotactic body radiation therapy (not recorded which). The clonotype originates from a donor older than 45 with non-small cell lung cancer. The chain is built from TRBV5-8 and TRBJ2-3; perhaps TRBD1 as D (6 bases). CDR3 protein: CASSQRQGLGDTQYF. As DNA, the CDR3 is TGTGCCAGCAGCCAAAGGCAGGGGCTGGGAGATACGCAGTATTTT.